In this sample, the clone carrying this T cell receptor (beta chain) turned up a few times. Antigen unknown. These data come from a study of T-cell memory formation after mild COVID-19. The wider study: TCR clusters mostly belonged to single donors. Overall study findings and caveats: Contracting CD4+ clones lay largely in CM and EM, with CD8+ ones residing in EMRA. That cross-reactive memory joined was suggested by some responding clones appearing in pre-infection memory.

Each CDR3 protein is one row after TCRdb ran MiXCR on the 5' RACE reads. The sample comprises approximately 400,000 distinct CDR3 sequences, roughly a quarter of which are singletons, and 7.5% to 10% rests with the top ten. The CDR3 length is 16 residues. Germline assignment: CDR1 DFQATT and CDR2 SNEGSKA (reference sequence). The V end was cut by 3 bases, the J end by 0 bases, with 15 bases between. The receptor comes from an adult woman who had mild COVID-19 (a few samples of this study predate the infection). Cell type and time point are not known. This chain links TRBV20-1 with TRBJ2-1; tentatively, D is TRBD2 (5 bases). Sample: PBMCs or a T cell subset sorted from them (not recorded which). This chain's CDR3 is CSASARSADSYNEQFF. The DNA for the CDR3 is TGCAGTGCTAGTGCGCGTAGCGCCGACTCCTACAATGAGCAGTTCTTC.